This paragraph reports one TCR beta chain. Its antigen is currently unknown. The CDR3 sequence is 15 residues long. Trimming cost V 8 bases and J 5 bases, with 22 bases left between them. Germline assignment: CDR1 MDHEN and CDR2 SYDVKM. This specimen comes from a study of OX40 agonist ivuxolimab in advanced cancers. Study-level information: Dosing consisted of intravenous ivuxolimab at 0.01 to 10 mg/kg every 2 weeks. Whole-study findings and limits: CD8+ T cells were the subset that, on average, had more expanded clones than CD4+. Low normalized T-cell clonal expansion also characterized some of the nonresponders.

Clones were read by immunoSEQ multiplex PCR, and TCRdb kept only the in-frame ones, dropping some. The profile covers fewer than 90,000 clones, with roughly nine tenths appearing a single time and 2.3% taken by the ten largest. The sequencing here drew on CD4+ or CD8+ T cells sorted from blood, taken in a trial of the OX40 agonist ivuxolimab. The clonotype comes from an adult with an advanced solid tumor such as melanoma, head and neck, liver or kidney cancer. This chain connects TRBV28 to TRBJ2-7, with D perhaps TRBD1 (6 bases). CDR3 bases: TGTGCCAGCCTGTCTCAGGGGTGGGGTGGGGACGAGCAGTACTTC. This sequence encodes CASLSQGWGGDEQYF. The entire variable domain, with the rest obtained from reference TRBV28 and TRBJ2-7, is as follows: DVKVTQSSRYLVKRTGEKVFLECVQDMDHENMFWYRQDPGLGLRLIYFSYDVKMKEKGDIPEGYSVSREKKERFSLILESASTNQTSMYLCASLSQGWGGDEQYFGPGTRLTVT.